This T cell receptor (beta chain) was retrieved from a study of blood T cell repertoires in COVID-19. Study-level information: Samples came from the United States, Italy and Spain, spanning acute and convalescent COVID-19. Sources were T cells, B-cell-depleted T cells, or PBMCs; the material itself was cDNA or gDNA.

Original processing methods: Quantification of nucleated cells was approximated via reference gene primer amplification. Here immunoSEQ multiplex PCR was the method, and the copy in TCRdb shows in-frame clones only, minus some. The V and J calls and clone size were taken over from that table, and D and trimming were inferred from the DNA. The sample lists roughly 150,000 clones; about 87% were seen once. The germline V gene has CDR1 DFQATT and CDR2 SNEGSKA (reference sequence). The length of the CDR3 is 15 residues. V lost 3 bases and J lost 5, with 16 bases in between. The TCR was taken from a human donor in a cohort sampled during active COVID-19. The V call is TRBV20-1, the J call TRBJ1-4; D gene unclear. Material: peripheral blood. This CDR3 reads CSASTSAISNEKLFF. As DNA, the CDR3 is TGCAGTGCTAGTACCAGCGCGATATCGAATGAAAAACTGTTTTTT.